This T cell receptor (beta chain) was profiled in a study of metastatic and nonmetastatic thyroid tumors. Study-level information: Malignant and benign thyroid patients had repertoires compared in peripheral blood and tumor or nodule tissue.

This clone showed up many times. As yet, its antigen is unknown. General study results and limits: Significantly higher TCR beta diversity was reportedly seen in malignant thyroid tumors than benign nodules, in blood and tumor.

No treatment had been given to any patient before thyroid surgery. The V and J ends lost 3 bases and 5 bases, in that order; junction bases with no gene match: 3. CDR1 LNHDA and CDR2 SQIVND come from the germline V gene (reference sequence). The CDR3 length is 15 residues. Using MiXCR, TCRdb re-called clones from the PCR reads. The sample has 15,000 to 20,000 clones, approximately 30% seen once. This clonotype originated in a female donor with papillary thyroid cancer or a benign thyroid nodule (not recorded which). Some clones in this sample may be carry-over from other donors' samples. Specimen: adjacent normal tissue. V and J are TRBV19 and TRBJ2-1, with TRBD1 identical over 11 bases. The CDR3 nucleotides are TGTGCCAGTAGTATTGGACAGGGGGCGAACAATGAGCAGTTCTTC. Residues: CASSIGQGANNEQFF.